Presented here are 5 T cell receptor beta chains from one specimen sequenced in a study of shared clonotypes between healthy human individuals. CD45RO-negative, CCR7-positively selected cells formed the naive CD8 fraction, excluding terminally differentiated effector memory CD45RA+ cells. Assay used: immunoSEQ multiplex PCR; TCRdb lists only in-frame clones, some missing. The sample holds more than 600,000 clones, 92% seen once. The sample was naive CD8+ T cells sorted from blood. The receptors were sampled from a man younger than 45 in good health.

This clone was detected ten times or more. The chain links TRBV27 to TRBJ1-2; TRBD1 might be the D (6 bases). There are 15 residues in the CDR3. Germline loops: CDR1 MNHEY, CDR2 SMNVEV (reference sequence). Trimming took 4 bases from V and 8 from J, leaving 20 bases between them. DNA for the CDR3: TGTGCCAGCAGTTCTAGCTTGGGGAGTGGGGGCGGCTACACCTTC. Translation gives CASSSSLGSGGGYTF.

CDR3 nucleotide sequence: TGTGCCAGCTCACCTAGGGCCTACCCCGACAATGAGCAGTTCTTC. Its protein product is CASSPRAYPDNEQFF. This chain links TRBV18 with TRBJ2-1; D uncertain. CDR1 is KGHSH, CDR2 LQKENI, per germline. V lost 3 bases, J lost 5 bases, and 14 bases lay in between. The CDR3 covers 15 residues.

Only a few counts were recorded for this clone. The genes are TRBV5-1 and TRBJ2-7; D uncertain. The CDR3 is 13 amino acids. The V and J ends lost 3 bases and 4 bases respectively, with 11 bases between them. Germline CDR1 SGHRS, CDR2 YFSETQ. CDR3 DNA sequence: TGCGCCAGCAGCTCCGGTCTCTCTTACGAGCAGTACTTC. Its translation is CASSSGLSYEQYF.

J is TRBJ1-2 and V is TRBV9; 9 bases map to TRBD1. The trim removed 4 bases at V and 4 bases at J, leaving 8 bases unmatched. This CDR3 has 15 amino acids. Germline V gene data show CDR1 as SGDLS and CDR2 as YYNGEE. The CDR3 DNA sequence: TGTGCCAGCAGCATCACAGGGGGCGCTGGCTATGGCTACACCTTC. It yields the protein CASSITGGAGYGYTF.

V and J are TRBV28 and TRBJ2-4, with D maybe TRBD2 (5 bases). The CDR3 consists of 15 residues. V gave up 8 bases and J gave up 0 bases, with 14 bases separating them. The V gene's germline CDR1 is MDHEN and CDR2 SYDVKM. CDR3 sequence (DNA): TGTGCCAGCGGGTTTCGCGGACTAGCCAAAAACATTCAGTACTTC. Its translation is CASGFRGLAKNIQYF.